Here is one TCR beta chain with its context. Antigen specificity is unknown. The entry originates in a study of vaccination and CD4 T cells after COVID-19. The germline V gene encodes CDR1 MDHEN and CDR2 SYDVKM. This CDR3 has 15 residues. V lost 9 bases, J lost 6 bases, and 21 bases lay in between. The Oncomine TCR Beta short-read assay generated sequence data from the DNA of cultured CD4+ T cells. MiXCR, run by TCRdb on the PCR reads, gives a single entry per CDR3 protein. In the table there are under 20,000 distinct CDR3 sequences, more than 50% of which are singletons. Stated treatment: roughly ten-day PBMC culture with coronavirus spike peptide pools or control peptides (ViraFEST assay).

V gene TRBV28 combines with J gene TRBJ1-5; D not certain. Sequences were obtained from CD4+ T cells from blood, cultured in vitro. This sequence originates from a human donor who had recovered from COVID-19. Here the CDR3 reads CASQKPVGGSQPQHF. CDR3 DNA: TGTGCCAGTCAAAAACCCGTGGGTGGTAGTCAGCCCCAGCATTTT.